This T cell receptor beta chain is drawn from a study of CD39 and CD103 CD8 tumor-infiltrating T cells. Looked up from germline, CDR1 is LNHDA and CDR2 is SQIVND (reference sequence). Trimming removed 3 bases from V and 0 bases from J, with 9 bases in between. The CDR3 loop spans 15 amino acids. Clones were sequenced by immunoSEQ multiplex PCR, and TCRdb holds only the in-frame ones, with some missing. The data hold about 15,000 clones, with around nine tenths observed a single time. Memory CD8 T cells were sorted as CD8+CD4-CD45RA-, any CCR7 status. Source material: CD8+ T cells sorted from blood. Noted subset: total memory CD8 T cells (CD45RA-CCR7+/-) from blood or uninvolved lymph node. This sequence originates from a human donor with head and neck squamous cell carcinoma. J is TRBJ1-5 and V is TRBV19; D is undetermined. The CDR3 sequence: CASSIADRSNQPQHF. CDR3 bases: TGTGCCAGTAGTATCGCAGATCGTAGCAATCAGCCCCAGCATTTT. The variable domain in full, completed from reference TRBV19 and TRBJ1-5, reads DGGITQSPKYLFRKEGQNVTLSCEQNLNHDAMYWYRQDPGQGLRLIYYSQIVNDFQKGDIAEGYSVSREKKESFPLTVTSAQKNPTAFYLCASSIADRSNQPQHFGDGTRLSIL.